This passage covers 26 T cell receptor beta chains from one sample sequenced in a study of CXCR3-negative and CXCR3-positive naive CD8 T cells. The study made its TRB cDNA libraries by 5' RACE, adding UMI labels. TCRdb reprocessed the 5' RACE reads, with one entry per CDR3 protein and no DNA. The sample table sets out several thousand distinct CDR3 sequences. Their target antigens are unknown. Study-wide findings and caveats: For CXCR3-positive naive cells, TRB CDR3s were more hydrophobic than those of CXCR3-negative naive cells.

Input material: naive CXCR3+ CD8+ T cells from blood. The subset denotes: CD45RO-CCR7+CD27+CD95- naive CD8+ T cells expressing CXCR3 (TNR3+). The receptors come from a human donor in good health. Some clones in this sample may be carry-over from other donors' samples.

This clonotype is classed as medium-sized by frequency. The chain carries TRBV7-9 and TRBJ2-3; the TCRdb D gene call, TRBD2, has no DNA to confirm it. The CDR3 totals 14 residues. From germline, CDR1 is SEHNR and CDR2 FQNEAQ (reference sequence). Here the CDR3 reads CASTRPPDTDTQYF.

This chain links TRBV7-3 with TRBJ2-1; lacking DNA, the TRBD2 call made by TCRdb goes unchecked. The CDR3 consists of 15 residues. CDR1 and CDR2 from the germline V gene are SGHTA and FQGTGA. The CDR3 spells CASSRASGRDNEQFF.

This sequence joins TRBV4-1 and TRBJ2-5. Germline assignment: CDR1 MGHRA and CDR2 YSYEKL. The CDR3 is made up of 13 amino acids. CDR3 sequence reads: CASSHRFQETQYF.

This clonotype registers medium-sized by frequency. The chain employs TRBV5-1 and TRBJ2-5. This CDR3 has 15 residues. CDR1 is SGHRS, CDR2 YFSETQ, per germline. CDR3: CASSLAGGYQETQYF.

This chain links TRBV7-9 with TRBJ1-1; TCRdb gives TRBD1 as the D gene, but with no DNA this cannot be confirmed. This CDR3 is built from 15 residues. Germline lookup yields CDR1 SEHNR and CDR2 FQNEAQ (reference sequence). The CDR3 loop is CASTSPGQVSSEAFF. Using reference TRBV7-9 and TRBJ1-1 for the parts outside the CDR3, the full variable domain is DTGVSQNPRHKITKRGQNVTFRCDPISEHNRLYWYRQTLGQGPEFLTYFQNEAQLEKSRLLSDRFSAERPKGSFSTLEIQRTEQGDSAMYLCASTSPGQVSSEAFFGQGTRLTVV.

The CDR3 protein is CASSGTYGYTF. The chain uses TRBV6-2 or TRBV6-3 and TRBJ1-2; TCRdb outputs TRBD1, but without DNA this stays unchecked. There are 11 residues in the CDR3. Germline-derived CDR1 and CDR2 are MNHEY and SVGEGT.

This clonotype is identified as medium-sized from frequency. This rearrangement joins TRBV11-2 to TRBJ2-3. The length of the CDR3 is 13 residues. Per the germline V gene, CDR1 is SGHAT and CDR2 is FQNNGV. The CDR3 spells CASSFYRTDTQYF. Drawing the rest from reference TRBV11-2 and TRBJ2-3, the complete variable domain is EAGVAQSPRYKIIEKRQSVAFWCNPISGHATLYWYQQILGQGPKLLIQFQNNGVVDDSQLPKDRFSAERLKGVDSTLKIQPAKLEDSAVYLCASSFYRTDTQYFGPGTRLTVL.

The chain joins TRBV20-1 to TRBJ1-2. The CDR3 loop spans 11 amino acids. Germline assignment: CDR1 DFQATT and CDR2 SNEGSKA (reference sequence). The CDR3 protein is CSARAGDGYTF.

The chain uses TRBV12-3 or TRBV12-4 and TRBJ1-2. The CDR3 sequence is 13 residues long. This CDR3 is CASSFRGPYGYTF.

According to its frequency, this clonotype is medium-sized. The V and J genes are TRBV21-1 and TRBJ2-4. TRBV21-1 is reported as a pseudogene. CDR3 length: 16 residues. The CDR3 sequence: CASSNVGGLAKNIQYF.

This clonotype is called medium-sized based on its frequency. This chain links TRBV20-1 with TRBJ2-1; the TCRdb call, TRBD2, lacks DNA for checking. The CDR3 runs 14 residues. CDR1 is DFQATT and CDR2 is SNEGSKA in the germline V gene (reference sequence). Here the CDR3 reads CSAEGISGNNEQFF.

The V call is TRBV2, the J call TRBJ2-2; TCRdb outputs TRBD1, but without DNA this stays unchecked. Germline V gene lookup returns CDR1 SNHLY and CDR2 FYNNEI. The CDR3 has 13 residues. Here the CDR3 reads CASNDRITGELFF.

This clonotype is deemed medium-sized by its frequency. The genes are TRBV4-2 and TRBJ2-3; TCRdb's assignment of TRBD2 cannot be checked, as there is no DNA. The germline V gene has CDR1 LGHNA and CDR2 YNFKEQ. There are 16 residues in the CDR3. CDR3 residues: CASSQGLGPFTDTQYF.

In terms of frequency, this clonotype is medium-sized. The chain uses TRBV28 and TRBJ1-1; TCRdb names TRBD1, which stays unverified in the absence of DNA. CDR3 size: 15 residues. Germline CDR1 is MDHEN and CDR2 is SYDVKM. The CDR3 reads CASSYPLGGDTEAFF.

This clonotype is called medium-sized based on its frequency. The V gene is TRBV6-5, the J gene TRBJ2-1; TCRdb names TRBD2, which stays unverified in the absence of DNA. Per the germline V gene, CDR1 is MNHEY and CDR2 is SVGAGI. This CDR3 region has 12 residues. The CDR3 reads CASSYVGGEQFF.

This clonotype is classed as medium-sized by frequency. The V call is TRBV9, the J call TRBJ2-1; TCRdb indicates TRBD1, and absent DNA this call remains unverified. Per the germline V gene, CDR1 is SGDLS and CDR2 is YYNGEE. This CDR3 region has 15 residues. The CDR3 loop reads CASSAEGQSYNEQFF.

Judged by frequency, this clonotype is medium-sized. V usage is TRBV29-1 and J usage is TRBJ2-5; the D gene TCRdb calls, TRBD2, cannot be checked with no DNA. This CDR3 is 13 amino acids long. From germline, CDR1 is SQVTM and CDR2 ANQGSEA. The CDR3: CSVVGDGPLTQYF.

V usage is TRBV13 and J usage is TRBJ1-1; the D call of TRBD1 rests on TCRdb alone, since no DNA is present to check it. The CDR3 totals 15 residues. CDR1 PRHDT and CDR2 FYEKMQ come from the germline V gene (reference sequence). The chain's CDR3 is CASSPYRDLNTEAFF.

This chain links TRBV19 with TRBJ2-5; TCRdb's D call, TRBD1, is unchecked because there is no DNA. The germline gives CDR1 LNHDA, CDR2 SQIVND (reference sequence). The CDR3 extends over 14 amino acids. CDR3 residues: CASSHRDGQETQYF.

This sequence joins TRBV4-3 and TRBJ2-6. In germline, CDR1 is LGHNA, CDR2 YSLEER. The CDR3 spans 14 residues. CDR3 protein: CASSQLSGANVLTF.

According to its frequency, this clonotype is medium-sized (0.01 to 0.1%). The rearrangement links TRBV5-8 to TRBJ1-3. Looked up from germline, CDR1 is SGHTS and CDR2 is YDEGEE. CDR3 length equals 15 residues. The CDR3 here is CASSLEASSGNTIYF.

Its frequency marks this clonotype as medium-sized. The chain couples TRBV4-1 to TRBJ1-1; no DNA is available, so the TRBD1 call from TCRdb remains unchecked. Germline CDR1 is MGHRA and CDR2 is YSYEKL. The CDR3 sequence is 13 residues long. Here the CDR3 reads CASGTGVNTEAFF.

Its frequency marks this clonotype as medium-sized. The chain joins TRBV7-9 to TRBJ1-3. Germline values: CDR1 SEHNR, CDR2 FQNEAQ (reference sequence). The CDR3 extends over 14 amino acids. Here the CDR3 reads CASHLISTGNTIYF.

This chain joins TRBV28 and TRBJ2-3; TCRdb selects TRBD2, and the lack of DNA leaves this call unchecked. The CDR3 loop spans 15 amino acids. The germline V gene encodes CDR1 MDHEN and CDR2 SYDVKM. This CDR3 is CASSLAPWEGGTQYF.

This chain connects TRBV4-1 to TRBJ2-5; TCRdb lists TRBD2, though no DNA is available to test this call. Germline V lookup: CDR1 MGHRA, CDR2 YSYEKL. This CDR3 region has 16 residues. CDR3 protein: CASSQDGAGGPETQYF.

Measured by frequency, this clonotype is medium-sized. V gene TRBV5-1 combines with J gene TRBJ1-1; TCRdb designates TRBD1, a call that cannot be tested without DNA. This CDR3 is built from 15 residues. Germline values: CDR1 SGHRS, CDR2 YFSETQ. This CDR3 is CASSSLPGGGTEAFF.